This TCR beta chain is drawn from a study of cytomegalovirus exposure and HLA in healthy donors. The study's findings and limits: The TCR clusters that emerged in the first cohort tended, a later analysis found, to co-occur in the roughly 120 validation repertoires. Specificity of a few CMV-associated chains for CMV antigens was verified in vitro.

Using immunoSEQ multiplex PCR, the repertoire was profiled, and TCRdb retains in-frame clones only, with some absent. Among about 98,000 clones, less than 95% were seen once, and the ten largest hold almost 0.9%. A word on this clone: Its target is unknown.

The CDR3 contains 14 residues. From germline, CDR1 is WNHNN and CDR2 SYGVQD (reference sequence). V was pared by 4 bases and J by 5 bases, with 6 bases of the junction left unmatched. Specimen: PBMCs. The clonotype comes from a woman aged 18-35 years in good health and CMV-seronegative. This chain uses TRBV10-1 with TRBJ2-5; TRBD2 agrees at 8 bases. Here the CDR3 reads CASSVAGGYETQYF. The CDR3 coding sequence is TGCGCCAGCAGTGTCGCGGGAGGATACGAGACCCAGTACTTC.